The 23 T cell receptor beta chains reported below all come from one sample, sequenced in a study of cytomegalovirus exposure and HLA in healthy donors. 60 Vbeta and 13 Jbeta primers were used in PCR. TCRdb keeps only in-frame clones here, not all; method: immunoSEQ multiplex PCR. The data hold under 150,000 clones, with around 81% observed a single time. The specimen sequenced was PBMCs. The origin of the receptors is a man in his forties in good health and CMV-seropositive.

In this sample, this clone turned up a few times. The rearrangement uses TRBV13 and TRBJ1-2, with a possible D match to TRBD1 (5 bases). Germline V lookup: CDR1 PRHDT, CDR2 FYEKMQ (reference sequence). The CDR3 length is 14 residues. V lost 5 bases and J lost 3, with 13 bases in between. The CDR3 bases are TGTGCCAGCAGCGTTTGGGGGGTCGACTATGGCTACACCTTC. Translating gives CASSVWGVDYGYTF.

This clone showed up just once. The chain has TRBV7-2 and TRBJ1-2; 10 positions match TRBD1. V lost 3 bases to trimming and J lost 1 base; unmatched junction nucleotides: 2. The CDR3 is 15 amino acids. The germline CDR1 and CDR2 sequences are SGHTA and FQGNSA. The CDR3 reads CASSFGDRGNYGYTF. The CDR3, as DNA: TGTGCCAGCAGCTTTGGGGACAGGGGTAACTATGGCTACACCTTC.

This clone was counted a single time. The J gene is TRBJ2-3, the V gene TRBV25-1; possible D gene TRBD1, 5 bases. There are 14 residues in the CDR3. V gave up 4 bases and J gave up 2 bases, with 10 bases separating them. Germline loops: CDR1 MGHDK, CDR2 SYGVNS. In DNA form, the CDR3 reads TGTGCCAGCAGTGGGGGCAGAAACACAGATACGCAGTATTTT. It codes for CASSGGRNTDTQYF.

This chain joins TRBV6-4 and TRBJ1-1; 7 bases are a match to TRBD1. CDR1 and CDR2 (germline): MRHNA, SNTAGT. This CDR3 comprises 13 residues. V trimming: 4 bases; J trimming: 3 bases; junction bases outside the gene matches: 2. CDR3 amino acids: CASSVQGHTEAFF. CDR3 nucleotides: TGTGCCAGCAGTGTACAGGGGCACACTGAAGCTTTCTTT.

This chain links TRBV5-1 with TRBJ2-2; 7 bases are shared with TRBD2. The J segment lost 5 bases and the V segment lost 0 bases, leaving 7 bases of the junction unmatched. The germline V gene encodes CDR1 SGHRS and CDR2 YFSETQ. This CDR3 spans 16 amino acids. The CDR3 region has the DNA TGCGCCAGCAGCTTGGGTTTACAAGCGGGAACCGGGGAGCTGTTTTTT. Translation gives CASSLGLQAGTGELFF.

The chain joins TRBV18 to TRBJ2-1; D is perhaps TRBD1 (5 bases). The V end lost 3 bases, the J end lost 6 bases, and 18 bases lay between the germline ends. Germline V gene data show CDR1 as KGHSH and CDR2 as LQKENI. The CDR3 length is 16 residues. The CDR3 loop reads CASSPLGQGTLNEQFF. CDR3 in DNA: TGTGCCAGCTCACCGCTGGGGCAGGGTACCCTCAATGAGCAGTTCTTC.

This clone was recorded only once. The chain links TRBV28 to TRBJ1-1; no definite D call. The germline V gene has CDR1 MDHEN and CDR2 SYDVKM. V dropped 6 bases and J dropped 0 bases, with 8 bases sitting between them. This CDR3 spans 13 amino acids. CDR3 DNA sequence: TGTGCCAGCAGGAGAGTTCTGAACACTGAAGCTTTCTTT. Translation gives CASRRVLNTEAFF. Filled out from reference TRBV28 and TRBJ1-1, the complete variable domain reads DVKVTQSSRYLVKRTGEKVFLECVQDMDHENMFWYRQDPGLGLRLIYFSYDVKMKEKGDIPEGYSVSREKKERFSLILESASTNQTSMYLCASRRVLNTEAFFGQGTRLTVV.

The chain links TRBV18 to TRBJ1-1, with D possibly matching TRBD1 (6 bases). CDR1 and CDR2 (germline): KGHSH, LQKENI. The CDR3 is 13 residues long. Trimming shortened V by 5 bases and J by 1 base, and 8 bases separated the two germline ends. DNA of the CDR3: TGTGCCAGCTCATCGGGACAGAACACTGAAGCTTTCTTT. It encodes CASSSGQNTEAFF. The full variable domain, completed using reference TRBV18 and TRBJ1-1, is NAGVMQNPRHLVRRRGQEARLRCSPMKGHSHVYWYRQLPEEGLKFMVYLQKENIIDESGMPKERFSAEFPKEGPSILRIQQVVRGDSAAYFCASSSGQNTEAFFGQGTRLTVV.

The J gene is TRBJ2-7, the V gene TRBV25-1, with D perhaps TRBD2 (5 bases). CDR3 length: 11 residues. CDR1 is MGHDK, CDR2 SYGVNS, per germline. Between the trimmed V and J ends, which lost 8 bases and 3 bases, there was a span of 8 bases. The CDR3 reads CASGRGYEQYF. CDR3 nucleotides: TGTGCCAGCGGACGGGGCTACGAGCAGTACTTC.

The V call is TRBV6-5, the J call TRBJ1-2; 11 bases are shared with TRBD1. The V segment lost 6 bases and the J segment 7 bases; nucleotides outside the gene matches: 10. Germline CDR1 is MNHEY and CDR2 is SVGAGI. This CDR3 contains 15 residues. The CDR3 region is CASRDLGQGAGGYTF. The CDR3 DNA follows: TGTGCCAGCAGGGACTTAGGACAGGGGGCAGGTGGCTACACCTTC.

The rearrangement links TRBV7-8 to TRBJ1-1; 10 bases fit TRBD1. The CDR3 has 15 residues. Germline-derived CDR1 and CDR2 are SGHVS and FQNEAQ. After removal of 3 bases from V and 11 bases from J, the junction contained 12 bases not matched to a gene. The CDR3 loop is CASSLTGGDEAGAFF. The CDR3 DNA follows: TGTGCCAGCAGCTTGACAGGGGGCGATGAGGCGGGGGCTTTCTTT.

V gene TRBV27 combines with J gene TRBJ2-3; TRBD2 agrees at 10 bases. Germline CDR1 is MNHEY and CDR2 is SMNVEV (reference sequence). V trimming: 6 bases; J trimming: 2 bases; junction bases outside the gene matches: 11. The CDR3 runs 17 residues. The CDR3 loop is CASSSPRLAGTTDTQYF. In DNA form, the CDR3 reads TGTGCCAGCAGCTCCCCTCGACTAGCGGGCACCACAGATACGCAGTATTTT.

The V call is TRBV2, the J call TRBJ1-3; D might be TRBD1 (5 bases). The CDR3 sequence is 14 residues long. The germline V and J ends were trimmed by 5 bases and 4 bases, with 12 bases remaining between them. Germline V CDR1 and CDR2: SNHLY, FYNNEI. The CDR3 nucleotides read TGTGCCAGCAGTCAGACAGCTCAAGGAAACACCATATATTTT. This gives the protein CASSQTAQGNTIYF.

The chain carries TRBV7-6 and TRBJ2-1, with 7 nucleotides matching TRBD2. The CDR3 loop spans 16 amino acids. Germline CDR1 reads SGHVS; CDR2 reads FNYEAQ. J gave up 9 bases and V 1 base, and 12 bases lay outside the gene matches. CDR3: CASSLGGDYNLGEQFF. In nucleotides, the CDR3 is TGTGCCAGCAGCTTAGGGGGGGACTATAACCTCGGTGAGCAGTTCTTC.

This chain connects TRBV7-2 to TRBJ2-5; D is perhaps TRBD2 (6 bases). Germline lookup yields CDR1 SGHTA and CDR2 FQGNSA. V dropped 5 bases and J dropped 2 bases, with 21 bases sitting between them. The CDR3 loop spans 17 amino acids. CDR3 sequence (DNA): TGTGCCAGCAGCCCTCACGGACGGACTATATATCAAGAGACCCAGTACTTC. It encodes CASSPHGRTIYQETQYF.

This chain connects TRBV19 to TRBJ1-5; 7 bases line up with TRBD1. The CDR3 consists of 13 residues. Germline CDR1 is LNHDA and CDR2 is SQIVND (reference sequence). With 10 bases clipped from V and 3 bases from J, the junction kept 6 bases outside the gene matches. The CDR3 DNA reads TGTGCCACCCGGGGACAGTACAATCAGCCCCAGCATTTT. Encoded protein: CATRGQYNQPQHF. Drawing the rest from reference TRBV19 and TRBJ1-5, the complete variable domain is DGGITQSPKYLFRKEGQNVTLSCEQNLNHDAMYWYRQDPGQGLRLIYYSQIVNDFQKGDIAEGYSVSREKKESFPLTVTSAQKNPTAFYLCATRGQYNQPQHFGDGTRLSIL.

V and J are TRBV9 and TRBJ2-7; D may be TRBD2 (5 bases). The germline CDR1 and CDR2 sequences are SGDLS and YYNGEE. CDR3 length equals 14 residues. V shed 1 base and J shed 7 bases, with 15 bases lying between them. The CDR3 coding sequence is TGTGCCAGCAGCGTACGGGGTCTTCGAGATGAGCAGTACTTC. Amino acids: CASSVRGLRDEQYF.

The chain links TRBV6-1 to TRBJ1-1; D call uncertain. This CDR3 is built from 15 residues. Deletions cut 1 base from V and 0 bases from J, with 9 bases between. Per the germline V gene, CDR1 is MNHNS and CDR2 is SASEGT. The CDR3 spells CASSEVRGLNTEAFF. The CDR3 DNA is TGTGCCAGCAGTGAAGTCAGAGGGTTGAACACTGAAGCTTTCTTT.

This chain joins TRBV6-5 and TRBJ2-7; D ambiguous. The germline V gene encodes CDR1 MNHEY and CDR2 SVGAGI. With 6 bases removed from V and 5 bases from J, the gap between germline ends came to 8 bases. CDR3 length equals 11 residues. CDR3 in amino acids: CASSYRDEQYF. DNA of the CDR3: TGTGCCAGCAGCTACCGGGACGAGCAGTACTTC.

The rearrangement uses TRBV6-1 and TRBJ2-7; the D gene is possibly TRBD2 (5 bases). Germline loops: CDR1 MNHNS, CDR2 SASEGT. CDR3 size: 15 residues. V was trimmed by 2 bases and J by 3 bases, leaving 14 bases between them. CDR3 in amino acids: CASSEYDYQYYEQYF. The DNA of the CDR3 is TGTGCCAGCAGTGAATACGACTATCAATACTACGAGCAGTACTTC.

This clone appeared a few times. V usage is TRBV6-6 and J usage is TRBJ2-7; TRBD1 matches at 7 bases. Germline values: CDR1 MNHNY, CDR2 SVGAGI (reference sequence). V trimming: 0 bases; J trimming: 7 bases; junction bases outside the gene matches: 3. The CDR3 is 13 amino acids. The CDR3 is CASSYSGGWEQYF. DNA for the CDR3: TGTGCCAGCAGTTACTCAGGGGGCTGGGAGCAGTACTTC.

The chain employs TRBV6-1 and TRBJ2-5, with a tentative D call TRBD1 (6 bases). The V end lost 1 base, the J end lost 2 bases, and 11 bases lay between the germline ends. Germline V CDR1 and CDR2: MNHNS, SASEGT. This CDR3 has 15 amino acids. CDR3 in DNA: TGTGCCAGCAGTGAAGGGACAGTCATACAAGAGACCCAGTACTTC. Translating it yields CASSEGTVIQETQYF.

The rearrangement uses TRBV6-4 and TRBJ1-2; TRBD1 aligns across 8 bases. With 2 bases clipped from V and 5 bases from J, the junction kept 16 bases outside the gene matches. Germline V gene sequence: CDR1 MRHNA, CDR2 SNTAGT. The CDR3 consists of 18 residues. Written as DNA, the CDR3 is TGTGCCAGCAGTGACGACAGGGGAGGTCTTCACCCCTTATATGGCTACACCTTC. Amino acid sequence: CASSDDRGGLHPLYGYTF.